This T cell receptor beta chain appears in the sequencing data of a study of cytotoxic CD8 clonotypes in ibrutinib-treated CLL. Regarding the study as a whole: Samples were collected at differing times from sustained-remission and progressing patients.

On this clone: Its target is unknown.

The CDR3 has 16 amino acids. From germline, CDR1 is MNHEY and CDR2 SMNVEV (reference sequence). The V gene end was trimmed by 1 base and the J gene end by 2 bases; junction bases not matched to a gene: 6. The repertoire was sequenced with immunoSEQ multiplex PCR; TCRdb's copy has only in-frame clones and lacks some. The sample includes about 300,000 clones, about 72% of them seen just once. The sequence derives from a human donor with chronic lymphocytic leukemia. Sequenced material: PBMCs, taken at disease progression, from a patient treated with ibrutinib. The chain is built from TRBV27 and TRBJ2-5; 8 bases are shared with TRBD2. The DNA of the CDR3 is TGTGCCAGCAGTTTATTCTCGGGGGGGTATCAAGAGACCCAGTACTTC. This sequence encodes CASSLFSGGYQETQYF.